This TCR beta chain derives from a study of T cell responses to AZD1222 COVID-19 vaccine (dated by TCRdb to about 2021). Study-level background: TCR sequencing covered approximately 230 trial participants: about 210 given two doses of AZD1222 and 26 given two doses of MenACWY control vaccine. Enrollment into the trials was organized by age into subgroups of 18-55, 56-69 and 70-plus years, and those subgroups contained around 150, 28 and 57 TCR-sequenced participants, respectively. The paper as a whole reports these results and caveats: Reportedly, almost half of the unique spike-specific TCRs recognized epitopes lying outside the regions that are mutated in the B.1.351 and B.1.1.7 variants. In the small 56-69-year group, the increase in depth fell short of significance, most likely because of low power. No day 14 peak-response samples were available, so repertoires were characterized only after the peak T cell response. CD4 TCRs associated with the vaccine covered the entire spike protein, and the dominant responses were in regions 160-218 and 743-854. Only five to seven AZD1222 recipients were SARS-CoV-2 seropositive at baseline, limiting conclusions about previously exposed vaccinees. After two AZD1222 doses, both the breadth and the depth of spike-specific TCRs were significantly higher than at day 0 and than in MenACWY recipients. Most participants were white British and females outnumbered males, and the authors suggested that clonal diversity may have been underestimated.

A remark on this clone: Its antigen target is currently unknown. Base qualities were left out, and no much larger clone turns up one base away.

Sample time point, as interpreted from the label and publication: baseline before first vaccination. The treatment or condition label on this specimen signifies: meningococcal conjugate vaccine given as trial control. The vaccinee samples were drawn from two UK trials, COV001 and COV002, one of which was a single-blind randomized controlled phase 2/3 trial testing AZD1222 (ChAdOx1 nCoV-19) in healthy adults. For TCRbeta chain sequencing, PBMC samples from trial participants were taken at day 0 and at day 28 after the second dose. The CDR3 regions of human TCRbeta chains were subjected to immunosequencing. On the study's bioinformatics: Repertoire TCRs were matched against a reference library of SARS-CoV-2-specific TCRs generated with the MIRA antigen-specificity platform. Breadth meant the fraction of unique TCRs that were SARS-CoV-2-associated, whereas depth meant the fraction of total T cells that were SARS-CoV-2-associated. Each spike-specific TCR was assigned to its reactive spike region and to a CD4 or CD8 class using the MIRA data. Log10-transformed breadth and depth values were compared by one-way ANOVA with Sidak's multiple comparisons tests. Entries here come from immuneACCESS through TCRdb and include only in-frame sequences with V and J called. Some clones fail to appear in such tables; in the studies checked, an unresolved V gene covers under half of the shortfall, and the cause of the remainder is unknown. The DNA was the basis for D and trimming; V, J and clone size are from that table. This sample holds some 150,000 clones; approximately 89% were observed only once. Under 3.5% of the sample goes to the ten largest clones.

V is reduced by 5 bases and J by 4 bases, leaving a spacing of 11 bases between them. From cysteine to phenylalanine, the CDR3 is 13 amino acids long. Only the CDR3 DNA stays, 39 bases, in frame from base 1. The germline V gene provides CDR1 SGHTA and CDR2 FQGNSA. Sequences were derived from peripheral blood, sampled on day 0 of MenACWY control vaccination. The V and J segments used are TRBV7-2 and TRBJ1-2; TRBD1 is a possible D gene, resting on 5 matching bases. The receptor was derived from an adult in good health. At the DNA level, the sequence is TGTGCCAGCAGCGCGGGACTGTTCTATGGCTACACCTTC. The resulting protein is CASSAGLFYGYTF.